The 31 T cell receptor beta chains presented below share a single source sample, sequenced in a study of Graves' ophthalmopathy and Graves' hyperthyroidism (dated by TCRdb to 2017 to 2018). These reads were obtained on an Illumina HiSeq 2000. For repertoire sequencing, the TCR beta CDR3 regions were amplified from RNA transcripts. HTBI primers and the Qiagen OneStep RT-PCR kit were used in a first-round RT-PCR, which was followed by a second-round multiplex PCR, size selection and purification. TCRdb ran its own pipeline on the public reads, namely fastp trimming at Q25 and MiXCR clone calling, and kept in-frame beta chains. For every CDR3 protein sequence, its rows merge into one entry that carries the most common genes and DNA. A total of about 740,000 distinct CDR3 sequences appear in this sample, roughly 40% of them only once. Less than 55% of the sample is in the top ten clones. The source material was peripheral blood. All receptors derive from an adult man with Graves' ophthalmopathy.

J is TRBJ1-4 and V is TRBV15; 10 bases map to TRBD1. Trimming at V came to 1 base and at J to 8 bases, leaving 4 bases not matched to a gene. This CDR3 contains 15 residues. CDR1 and CDR2 from the germline V gene are LNHNV and YYDKDF (reference sequence). CDR3 residues: CATSRGTGGNEKLFF. The CDR3 DNA reads TGTGCCACCAGCAGAGGGACAGGGGGTAACGAAAAACTGTTTTTT.

This chain uses TRBV19 with TRBJ2-5; D uncertain. Germline V gene sequence: CDR1 LNHDA, CDR2 SQIVND (reference sequence). The CDR3 consists of 11 residues. The CDR3 loop reads CARRATRSQYF. The DNA for the CDR3 is TGTGCTAGACGGGCCACGCGGTCCCAGTACTTC.

The table lists this clonotype with a few counts. This sequence joins TRBV5-8 and TRBJ2-5; D is unclear. Germline V lookup: CDR1 SGHTS, CDR2 YDEGEE. V was shortened by 2 bases and J by 3 bases, with 8 bases between the two germline ends. The CDR3 is 13 amino acids. CDR3 sequence (DNA): TGTGCCAGCAGCTTTGCTGGAAAAGAGACCCAGTACTTC. Its protein is CASSFAGKETQYF.

The J gene is TRBJ2-7, the V gene TRBV25-1, with 8 positions matching TRBD1. The V gene's germline CDR1 is MGHDK and CDR2 SYGVNS. The CDR3 consists of 14 residues. The CDR3 protein is CARAADRVPYEQYF. CDR3 bases: TGTGCTAGAGCTGCGGACAGGGTCCCCTACGAGCAGTACTTC.

This chain uses TRBV25-1 with TRBJ2-2, with D perhaps TRBD1 (5 bases). With 10 bases removed from V and 6 bases from J, the gap between germline ends came to 24 bases. The CDR3 spans 16 residues. The germline V gene has CDR1 MGHDK and CDR2 SYGVNS. The CDR3 loop reads CATLPLRATGPGELFF. The CDR3 region has the DNA TGTGCCACCTTACCGCTACGAGCCACAGGCCCCGGGGAGCTGTTTTTT.

There are a few counts of this clonotype. The chain carries TRBV19 and TRBJ2-7; TRBD1 matches at 9 bases. The CDR3 has 15 amino acids. V dropped 5 bases and J dropped 3; count of bases not matched to a gene: 8. CDR1 and CDR2 from the germline V gene are LNHDA and SQIVND (reference sequence). Written as DNA, the CDR3 is TGTGCCAGTAGTTGGACAGGGGAGCCAAACTACGAGCAGTACTTC. Its protein is CASSWTGEPNYEQYF.

The rearrangement uses TRBV12-3 or TRBV12-4 and TRBJ1-2; the D is unclear. V lost 8 bases and J lost 3, with 16 bases in between. CDR3 length equals 14 residues. The CDR3 reads CASRGEGYDYGYTF. CDR3 nucleotide sequence: TGTGCCAGCCGGGGAGAAGGGTATGACTATGGCTACACCTTC.

This rearrangement joins TRBV18 to TRBJ1-1; 9 bases align to TRBD1. The V segment lost 4 bases and the J segment 11 bases; nucleotides outside the gene matches: 5. This CDR3 comprises 12 residues. Germline V gene lookup returns CDR1 KGHSH and CDR2 LQKENI. CDR3 region: CASSLRTGDAFF. DNA for the CDR3: TGTGCCAGCTCACTTCGGACAGGGGACGCTTTCTTT.

The chain combines TRBV29-1 with TRBJ2-7, with a tentative D call TRBD2 (7 bases). Germline assignment: CDR1 SQVTM and CDR2 ANQGSEA. V was cut by 8 bases and J by 6 bases, with 17 bases left in between. The CDR3 length is 12 residues. CDR3: CSLAPGEGEQYF. DNA of the CDR3: TGCAGCTTAGCTCCAGGGGAGGGCGAGCAGTACTTC.

The rearrangement links TRBV7-9 to TRBJ1-1, with TRBD1 as a possible D gene (5 bases). V lost 5 bases and J lost 5, with 18 bases in between. Germline-derived CDR1 and CDR2 are SEHNR and FQNEAQ (reference sequence). This CDR3 is 15 amino acids long. CDR3 amino acids: CASSVLAGTSTEAFF. The CDR3 DNA is TGTGCCAGCAGCGTCCTGGCAGGGACGAGTACTGAAGCTTTCTTT.

The CDR3 sequence: CASSMPGTVNTEAFF. CDR3 nucleotides: TGTGCCAGTAGTATGCCCGGGACAGTGAACACTGAAGCTTTCTTT. The V and J genes are TRBV19 and TRBJ1-1, with 7 bases that match TRBD1. Trimming took 3 bases from V and 0 from J; bases not matched to a gene: 4. The CDR3 contains 15 residues. Per germline, CDR1 LNHDA and CDR2 SQIVND (reference sequence).

This rearrangement joins TRBV5-1 to TRBJ2-7, with 14 bases fitting TRBD2. The germline CDR1 and CDR2 sequences are SGHRS and YFSETQ. This CDR3 spans 17 amino acids. After removal of 1 base from V and 4 bases from J, the junction contained 7 bases not matched to a gene. The CDR3, as DNA: TGCGCCAGCAGCTTGAGACTAGCGGGAGGGCCTGATTACGAGCAGTACTTC. Its translation: CASSLRLAGGPDYEQYF.

In this sample, this clonotype turned up many times. J is TRBJ2-7 and V is TRBV14; the D is unclear. CDR3 length: 12 amino acids. Trimming took 2 bases from V and 6 from J, leaving 8 bases between them. The germline gives CDR1 SGHDN, CDR2 FVKESK. In DNA form, the CDR3 reads TGTGCCAGCAGCCAAACATTGACCGAGCAGTACTTC. It specifies CASSQTLTEQYF.

In its sample, this clonotype was seen a few times. The rearrangement links TRBV15 to TRBJ1-2; D perhaps matches TRBD1 (5 bases). The V end lost 11 bases, the J end lost 2 bases, and 15 bases lay between the germline ends. This CDR3 comprises 13 residues. Germline V gene sequence: CDR1 LNHNV, CDR2 YYDKDF (reference sequence). The CDR3 loop reads CAWSGQINYGYTF. In DNA, the CDR3 is TGTGCCTGGAGTGGACAAATAAACTATGGCTACACCTTC.

Worth noting for this clonotype: A read error may produce the germline difference seen at one junction end. The CDR3 here is CAASSPDRSLNYGYTF. CDR3 DNA: TGTGCCGCCAGCAGCCCGGACAGAAGTCTCAACTATGGCTACACCTTC. The rearrangement uses TRBV15 and TRBJ1-2, with a weak D call TRBD1 (6 bases). The germline gives CDR1 LNHNV, CDR2 YYDKDF (reference sequence). The CDR3 length is 16 residues.

This clonotype was seen only a few times. This chain uses TRBV10-3 with TRBJ1-2, with 7 bases matching TRBD1. The germline gives CDR1 ENHRY, CDR2 SYGVKD. V lost 10 bases and J lost 2; bases outside the gene matches: 7. The CDR3 sequence is 13 residues long. The CDR3 coding sequence is TGTGCCAGCAGACGCAGGGGGAACTATGGCTACACCTTC. It specifies CASRRRGNYGYTF.

This chain joins TRBV20-1 and TRBJ2-7; 7 positions agree with TRBD1. V gave up 1 base and J gave up 3 bases; unmatched junction bases: 12. The germline V gene has CDR1 DFQATT and CDR2 SNEGSKA (reference sequence). The CDR3 length is 16 residues. The CDR3 sequence: CSARGSRQGPLYEQYF. CDR3 coding DNA: TGCAGTGCTAGAGGCTCTCGACAGGGACCGCTCTACGAGCAGTACTTC.

The V gene is TRBV25-1, the J gene TRBJ1-1; 9 nucleotides agree with TRBD1. With 7 bases clipped from V and 5 bases from J, the junction kept 11 bases outside the gene matches. CDR1 MGHDK and CDR2 SYGVNS come from the germline V gene. The CDR3 extends over 15 amino acids. The CDR3 spells CASTTGQGFETEAFF. CDR3 nucleotide sequence: TGTGCCAGCACCACAGGACAGGGGTTTGAGACTGAAGCTTTCTTT.

This clonotype has at least ten counts. The rearrangement uses TRBV29-1 and TRBJ2-7, with TRBD2 identical over 12 bases. The trim removed 5 bases at V and 0 bases at J, leaving 8 bases unmatched. CDR1 is SQVTM, CDR2 ANQGSEA, per germline. This CDR3 contains 16 residues. CDR3 amino acids: CSVWGLAGRRSYEQYF. Written as DNA, the CDR3 is TGCAGCGTTTGGGGACTAGCGGGCCGTCGCTCCTACGAGCAGTACTTC.

As to this clonotype: This may arise from a read error, as a much more abundant clone is one base away. The chain carries TRBV7-2 and TRBJ1-4; D possibly corresponds to TRBD1 (5 bases). CDR3 length: 15 residues. Germline assignment: CDR1 SGHTA and CDR2 FQGNSA. CDR3 loop: CASSLDGTSNEKLLF. CDR3 sequence (DNA): TGTGCCAGCAGCTTAGACGGGACGTCGAATGAAAAACTGCTTTTT.

The chain joins TRBV25-1 to TRBJ1-4; tentatively, D is TRBD1 (6 bases). V was shortened by 6 bases and J by 5 bases, with 19 bases between the two germline ends. The CDR3 sequence is 16 residues long. Germline-derived CDR1 and CDR2 are MGHDK and SYGVNS. CDR3 in DNA: TGTGCCAGCAGCCAAGGCCGGGGGCCAGAAAATGAAAAACTGTTTTTT. Translation: CASSQGRGPENEKLFF.

V gene TRBV7-3 combines with J gene TRBJ1-6, with D possibly being TRBD1 (5 bases). This CDR3 contains 16 residues. V lost 2 bases and J lost 7, with 15 bases in between. Germline CDR1 is SGHTA and CDR2 is FQGTGA. CDR3 DNA sequence: TGTGCCAGCAGCTTAGGTTTTTCTGGGGCCAATTCACCCCTCCACTTT. Its protein is CASSLGFSGANSPLHF.

With respect to this clonotype: A much more abundant neighbour one base away suggests this may be a read error. The chain carries TRBV7-6 and TRBJ2-2, with D maybe TRBD1 (6 bases). From germline, CDR1 is SGHVS and CDR2 FNYEAQ. The CDR3 has 16 residues. The V end was cut by 2 bases, the J end by 0 bases, with 10 bases between. The CDR3 DNA reads TGTGCCAGCAGCTTATTCGAGGGGGCGAACACCGGGGAGCTGTTTTTT. This encodes CASSLFEGANTGELFF.

In the case of this clonotype: Possible read error: a much larger clone is one base away. This rearrangement joins TRBV10-2 to TRBJ2-7, with D possibly TRBD1 on 5 matching bases. Trimming cost V 2 bases and J 3 bases, with 14 bases left between them. From germline, CDR1 is WSHSY and CDR2 SAAADI. The CDR3 has 15 residues. In DNA, the CDR3 is TGCGCCAGCAGTGAGCTCAGACAGCTGCACTACGAGCAGTACTTC. As protein: CASSELRQLHYEQYF.

This chain connects TRBV20-1 to TRBJ2-7, with 7 bases identical to TRBD2. This CDR3 has 11 residues. V was pared by 5 bases and J by 6 bases, with 4 bases of the junction left unmatched. The germline gives CDR1 DFQATT, CDR2 SNEGSKA (reference sequence). CDR3 region: CSAGGGGEQYF. In nucleotides, the CDR3 is TGCAGTGCTGGGGGGGGGGGCGAGCAGTACTTC.

The genes are TRBV7-3 and TRBJ1-4, with D possibly matching TRBD1 (5 bases). The CDR3 runs to 15 residues. V was shortened by 5 bases and J by 8 bases, with 18 bases between the two germline ends. The germline V gene encodes CDR1 SGHTA and CDR2 FQGTGA. In DNA form, the CDR3 reads TGTGCCAGCAGCCCCCGGGACCCCGTAGGAGAAAAACTGTTTTTT. Translation: CASSPRDPVGEKLFF.

The genes are TRBV5-8 and TRBJ2-7; 9 bases agree with TRBD1. CDR1 is SGHTS, CDR2 YDEGEE, per germline. The length of the CDR3 is 15 residues. Trimming removed 2 bases from V and 4 bases from J; junction bases left unmatched: 7. CDR3 amino acids: CASSFRPGQGYEQYF. CDR3 sequence (DNA): TGTGCCAGCAGCTTTCGTCCGGGACAGGGATACGAGCAGTACTTC.

V and J are TRBV11-3 and TRBJ1-1, with D tentatively TRBD1 (5 bases). The CDR3 totals 13 residues. Per the germline V gene, CDR1 is SGHNT and CDR2 is YENEEA. The V and J ends lost 1 base and 6 bases respectively, with 9 bases between them. CDR3 sequence: CASSLGDRSEAFF. DNA for the CDR3: TGTGCCAGCAGCTTAGGTGACAGATCTGAAGCTTTCTTT.

V is TRBV7-2 and J is TRBJ1-6, with 10 bases aligning to TRBD1. The J segment lost 8 bases and the V segment lost 1 base, leaving 14 bases of the junction unmatched. Germline values: CDR1 SGHTA, CDR2 FQGNSA. This CDR3 region has 19 residues. The CDR3 region is CASSLDYPILGQGDSPLHF. In nucleotides, the CDR3 is TGTGCCAGCAGCTTAGATTACCCCATCCTCGGACAGGGGGATTCACCCCTCCACTTT.

This clonotype was counted a few times. The rearrangement uses TRBV2 and TRBJ1-2; D perhaps matches TRBD1 (6 bases). V gave up 6 bases and J gave up 0 bases, with 14 bases separating them. The germline V gene has CDR1 SNHLY and CDR2 FYNNEI. This CDR3 is built from 15 residues. The CDR3: CASRSNRETNYGYTF. CDR3 DNA sequence: TGTGCCAGCAGGTCAAACAGGGAAACTAACTATGGCTACACCTTC.

This chain uses TRBV2 with TRBJ2-6; D might be TRBD1 (6 bases). This CDR3 spans 14 amino acids. The germline V and J ends were trimmed by 6 bases and 10 bases, with 16 bases remaining between them. Per germline, CDR1 SNHLY and CDR2 FYNNEI. The CDR3 spells CASREQAGDNVLTF. CDR3 nucleotide sequence: TGTGCCAGCAGGGAACAGGCAGGGGATAACGTCCTGACTTTC.